The sample holds many counts of the clone carrying this T cell receptor (beta chain). What it recognizes is unknown. The data derive from a study of human T cells and chemical hapten exposure. Study as a whole: Patients had diphenylcyclopropenone applied to the scalp weekly throughout the approximately 25-week study. Study-wide results and caveats: With DPC sensitization, TCRs exceeding 1 in 1000 frequency showed no change.

The CDR3 spans 14 residues. The V gene's germline CDR1 is MNHEY and CDR2 SMNVEV (reference sequence). Trimming shortened V by 5 bases and J by 6 bases, and 15 bases separated the two germline ends. TCRdb ran MiXCR on the RACE reads and lists one entry per CDR3 protein. The table records around 75,000 distinct CDR3 sequences, roughly 12% of them present only once. Time point in this sample: patch test 1, 2 weeks after DPC sensitization. Treatment noted: therapeutic diphenylcyclopropenone sensitization with weekly scalp DPC. This receptor was taken from a woman in her fifties or sixties with alopecia areata. Some clones in this sample may be carry-over from other donors' samples. The chain carries TRBV27 and TRBJ2-3, with D perhaps matching TRBD1 or TRBD2 (7 bases each). The sample in question was whole blood, obtained in connection with sensitization to the hapten diphenylcyclopropenone (DPC). CDR3 region: CASSGRGLWDTQYF. The CDR3, as DNA: TGTGCCAGCAGTGGGAGGGGGCTCTGGGATACGCAGTATTTT.